A single sample gave rise to the 22 T cell receptor beta chains below, sequenced in a study of blood T cell repertoires in COVID-19. Profiled with immunoSEQ multiplex PCR; TCRdb holds only in-frame clones, not every one. Here the sample spans about 110,000 clones, more than 75% being singletons. The sample consisted of peripheral blood. These receptors all come from a man aged 40-49 years with acute or convalescent COVID-19.

The V and J genes are TRBV6-6 and TRBJ1-4; D is possibly TRBD1 (6 bases). The germline V gene encodes CDR1 MNHNY and CDR2 SVGAGI (reference sequence). The germline V and J ends were trimmed by 8 bases and 4 bases, with 17 bases remaining between them. The CDR3 extends over 15 amino acids. As DNA, the CDR3 is TGTGCCAGCGGGAACAGGGAAGGGGGTAATGAAAAACTGTTTTTT. Translated: CASGNREGGNEKLFF.

V is TRBV13 and J is TRBJ2-1, with 7 positions matching TRBD1. Trimming took 5 bases from V and 5 from J; bases not matched to a gene: 6. CDR1 is PRHDT, CDR2 FYEKMQ, per germline (reference sequence). CDR3 length: 14 residues. The CDR3 bases are TGTGCCAGCAGCCCAGGACAGGACCACAATGAGCAGTTCTTC. This sequence encodes CASSPGQDHNEQFF.

This sequence joins TRBV7-9 and TRBJ1-1; TRBD1 agrees at 7 bases. Germline lookup yields CDR1 SEHNR and CDR2 FQNEAQ (reference sequence). V lost 4 bases to trimming and J lost 9 bases; unmatched junction nucleotides: 5. This CDR3 is 12 amino acids long. The CDR3: CASSSPGQQAFF. For the CDR3, the DNA is TGTGCCAGCAGCTCCCCGGGACAGCAAGCTTTCTTT.

The rearrangement joins TRBV4-3 to TRBJ1-3; no definite D call. In germline, CDR1 is LGHNA, CDR2 YSLEER. CDR3 size: 14 residues. V was cut by 2 bases and J by 1 base, with 6 bases left in between. The CDR3 DNA is TGCGCCAGCAGCCAAAAGAGGTCTGGAAACACCATATATTTT. Translating it yields CASSQKRSGNTIYF.

This clone was seen only once. The chain employs TRBV7-7 and TRBJ1-1; no reliable D call. Germline V gene sequence: CDR1 SSHAT, CDR2 FNYEAQ (reference sequence). The CDR3 is made up of 14 amino acids. The CDR3 DNA reads TGTGCTGGCACGGTAAAGGGAGCGAACACTGAAGCTTTCTTT. Amino acid sequence: CAGTVKGANTEAFF. The variable domain in full, completed from reference TRBV7-7 and TRBJ1-1, reads GAGVSQSPRYKVTKRGQDVTLRCDPISSHATLYWYQQALGQGPEFLTYFNYEAQPDKSGLPSDRFSAERPEGSISTLTIQRTEQRDSAMYRCAGTVKGANTEAFFGQGTRLTVV.

This clone was counted only a few times. V and J are TRBV7-2 and TRBJ2-2; 7 bases fit TRBD1. Per the germline V gene, CDR1 is SGHTA and CDR2 is FQGNSA. V lost 6 bases, J lost 7 bases, and 8 bases stayed unmatched. CDR3 size: 14 residues. The CDR3 sequence: CASSLSGGFGELFF. Written as DNA, the CDR3 is TGTGCCAGCAGTCTGTCAGGGGGATTCGGGGAGCTGTTTTTT.

In this sample, this clone turned up a few times. This chain joins TRBV15 and TRBJ2-3, with TRBD2 as a possible D gene (5 bases). Germline V CDR1 and CDR2: LNHNV, YYDKDF (reference sequence). The ends were cut back, 0 bases at V and 4 bases at J, with 8 bases in the middle. The CDR3 has 14 amino acids. CDR3 coding DNA: TGTGCCACCAGCAGAGATTACGGGGCAGATACGCAGTATTTT. It is translated as CATSRDYGADTQYF.

This chain links TRBV5-5 with TRBJ2-1; TRBD1 matches at 7 bases. CDR1 and CDR2 from the germline V gene are SGHKS and YYEKEE (reference sequence). With 2 bases clipped from V and 8 bases from J, the junction kept 4 bases outside the gene matches. This CDR3 region has 13 residues. The chain's CDR3 is CASSLQGWDEQFF. In DNA, the CDR3 is TGTGCCAGCAGCTTACAGGGGTGGGATGAGCAGTTCTTC.

About this clone itself: The sample holds other DNA sequences that translate to the same CDR3. The chain combines TRBV7-9 with TRBJ1-1, with TRBD1 as a possible D gene (5 bases). Germline loops: CDR1 SEHNR, CDR2 FQNEAQ (reference sequence). The CDR3 is 14 residues long. The V end lost 1 base, the J end lost 2 bases, and 8 bases lay between the germline ends. DNA for the CDR3: TGTGCCAGCAGCTTAGTTCAGGGCAACACTGAAGCTTTCTTT. This encodes CASSLVQGNTEAFF.

V and J are TRBV5-1 and TRBJ2-1, with 8 bases identical to TRBD2. CDR1 is SGHRS and CDR2 is YFSETQ in the germline V gene. J lost 0 bases, V lost 5 bases, and 7 bases had no gene match. The CDR3 extends over 16 amino acids. The CDR3 DNA is TGCGCCAGCAGACATACTAGCGGCAGCTCCTACAATGAGCAGTTCTTC. This sequence encodes CASRHTSGSSYNEQFF.

The V gene is TRBV4-1, the J gene TRBJ1-6; possibly TRBD1 for D (6 bases). The V end was cut by 0 bases, the J end by 7 bases, with 13 bases between. Germline V CDR1 and CDR2: MGHRA, YSYEKL. The CDR3 has 16 residues. The CDR3 sequence: CASSQERGRGNSPLHF. DNA for the CDR3: TGCGCCAGCAGCCAAGAAAGAGGCAGGGGAAATTCACCCCTCCACTTT.

The chain has TRBV30 and TRBJ1-2, with no clear D. The CDR3 contains 12 residues. Germline loops: CDR1 GTSNPN, CDR2 SVGIG (reference sequence). Trimming shortened V by 5 bases and J by 1 base, and 8 bases separated the two germline ends. The CDR3 bases are TGTGCCTGGGTGGTACTTAACTATGGCTACACCTTC. It yields the protein CAWVVLNYGYTF. The full variable domain, completed using reference TRBV30 and TRBJ1-2, is SQTIHQWPATLVQPVGSPLSLECTVEGTSNPNLYWYRQAAGRGLQLLFYSVGIGQISSEVPQNLSASRPQDRQFILSSKKLLLSDSGFYLCAWVVLNYGYTFGSGTRLTVV.

The chain couples TRBV6-5 to TRBJ2-1; D ambiguous. The CDR3 spans 13 residues. Trimming shortened V by 6 bases and J by 5 bases, and 11 bases separated the two germline ends. Per the germline V gene, CDR1 is MNHEY and CDR2 is SVGAGI. CDR3 protein: CASREQNDNEQFF. The CDR3 DNA reads TGTGCCAGCAGGGAGCAGAACGACAATGAGCAGTTCTTC.

The rearrangement links TRBV29-1 to TRBJ2-5; D might be TRBD2 (5 bases). This CDR3 has 12 residues. The V and J ends lost 7 bases and 5 bases respectively, with 14 bases between them. CDR1 and CDR2 from the germline V gene are SQVTM and ANQGSEA. CDR3 in DNA: TGCAGCGCTGGACGGGAACGCGAGACCCAGTACTTC. It is translated as CSAGRERETQYF.

The J gene is TRBJ2-1, the V gene TRBV12-5; TRBD2 matches at 11 bases. In germline, CDR1 is LGHNT, CDR2 FRNRAP. The CDR3 has 18 amino acids. V lost 7 bases and J lost 4; bases outside the gene matches: 15. CDR3 bases: TGTGCTAGTGCCCTCCTCCTGCTAGCGGGGGGTACGTACAATGAGCAGTTCTTC. Translation gives CASALLLLAGGTYNEQFF.

This clone was observed once. The J gene is TRBJ1-2, the V gene TRBV27; TRBD1 matches 9 bases. The CDR3 covers 14 residues. From germline, CDR1 is MNHEY and CDR2 SMNVEV (reference sequence). Trimming cost V 6 bases and J 2 bases; bases outside gene matches: 4. CDR3 nucleotide sequence: TGTGCCAGCAGGGGACAGGGAACAAACTATGGCTACACCTTC. It is translated as CASRGQGTNYGYTF.

The V call is TRBV5-5, the J call TRBJ1-2; 8 bases are a match to TRBD1. The CDR3 is 15 amino acids. J gave up 0 bases and V 2 bases, and 3 bases lay outside the gene matches. The germline V gene encodes CDR1 SGHKS and CDR2 YYEKEE (reference sequence). The CDR3, as DNA: TGTGCCAGCAGCTTTAACAGGGGGTCTAACTATGGCTACACCTTC. Its protein product is CASSFNRGSNYGYTF.

V usage is TRBV7-8 and J usage is TRBJ2-1, with 7 bases lining up with TRBD1. The CDR3 consists of 17 residues. V lost 1 base to trimming and J lost 2 bases; unmatched junction nucleotides: 8. Germline V gene sequence: CDR1 SGHVS, CDR2 FQNEAQ. CDR3 nucleotides: TGTGCCAGCAGCTTAGGGGATTTCGGGACAGCCTACAATGAGCAGTTCTTC. As protein: CASSLGDFGTAYNEQFF.

The chain recombines TRBV18 with TRBJ2-7; 7 bases match TRBD1. Trimming at V came to 4 bases and at J to 6 bases, leaving 9 bases not matched to a gene. Germline V lookup: CDR1 KGHSH, CDR2 LQKENI. This CDR3 has 14 amino acids. The CDR3 nucleotides read TGTGCCAGCTCACTGGACAGGTTTTCCCTCGAGCAGTACTTC. Protein product: CASSLDRFSLEQYF.

The genes are TRBV11-3 and TRBJ2-1, with 7 bases identical to TRBD2. With V trimmed by 1 base and J by 6 bases, 0 bases remained unmatched. The CDR3 consists of 13 residues. Germline loops: CDR1 SGHNT, CDR2 YENEEA. CDR3 coding DNA: TGTGCCAGCAGCTTAGGGGAGGGCAATGAGCAGTTCTTC. This gives the protein CASSLGEGNEQFF.

The chain uses TRBV7-2 and TRBJ1-1, with D uncertain. The CDR3 loop spans 13 amino acids. The ends were cut back, 3 bases at V and 3 bases at J, with 8 bases in the middle. CDR1 and CDR2 from the germline V gene are SGHTA and FQGNSA. This chain's CDR3 is CASSLWRYTEAFF. CDR3 coding DNA: TGTGCCAGCAGCTTGTGGAGATACACTGAAGCTTTCTTT.

The V call is TRBV5-1, the J call TRBJ1-1; D is possibly TRBD1 (6 bases). The CDR3 runs to 14 residues. Trimming stripped 4 bases from V and 0 bases from J, with 10 bases between. The V gene's germline CDR1 is SGHRS and CDR2 YFSETQ. CDR3 coding DNA: TGCGCCAGCAGCAAGGACAGCCTGAACACTGAAGCTTTCTTT. Its protein is CASSKDSLNTEAFF.